One and the same sample provided the 10 T cell receptor beta chains below, sequenced in a study of blood T cell repertoires in COVID-19. Generated by immunoSEQ multiplex PCR, the TCRdb table keeps only in-frame clones and is missing some. This table has around 100,000 clones, 80% to 90% appearing once. The sample comprised peripheral blood. These receptors were taken from a man in his forties with acute or convalescent COVID-19.

The chain recombines TRBV9 with TRBJ1-6; 8 positions match TRBD1. This CDR3 region has 16 residues. V trimming: 2 bases; J trimming: 4 bases; junction bases outside the gene matches: 5. The V gene's germline CDR1 is SGDLS and CDR2 YYNGEE. The DNA for the CDR3 is TGTGCCAGCAGCGTTTCAGGGGGCCGGTATAATTCACCCCTCCACTTT. It codes for CASSVSGGRYNSPLHF.

The V call is TRBV18, the J call TRBJ2-2; D call uncertain. The germline V gene has CDR1 KGHSH and CDR2 LQKENI. With 7 bases removed from V and 6 bases from J, the gap between germline ends came to 12 bases. CDR3 length: 13 amino acids. CDR3: CASFLAMAGELFF. As DNA, the CDR3 is TGTGCCAGCTTCTTAGCCATGGCCGGGGAGCTGTTTTTT.

The chain is built from TRBV6-6 and TRBJ2-1; D is ambiguous. Per the germline V gene, CDR1 is MNHNY and CDR2 is SVGAGI (reference sequence). Between the trimmed V and J ends, which lost 0 bases and 6 bases, there was a span of 6 bases. The CDR3 has 13 residues. The CDR3 here is CASSYSGFNEQFF. For the CDR3, the DNA is TGTGCCAGCAGTTACTCCGGTTTCAATGAGCAGTTCTTC.

On this clone itself: At the DNA level, this CDR3 is encoded by other sequences in the same sample as well. This sequence joins TRBV7-9 and TRBJ1-2; D gene unclear. Germline V gene sequence: CDR1 SEHNR, CDR2 FQNEAQ (reference sequence). Trimming stripped 1 base from V and 2 bases from J, with 5 bases between. There are 13 residues in the CDR3. CDR3 sequence reads: CASSLGQNYGYTF. For the CDR3, the DNA is TGTGCCAGCAGCTTAGGACAAAACTATGGCTACACCTTC.

The J gene is TRBJ1-1, the V gene TRBV19; perhaps TRBD1 as D (6 bases). The CDR3 has 14 amino acids. With 9 bases removed from V and 2 bases from J, the gap between germline ends came to 16 bases. Germline values: CDR1 LNHDA, CDR2 SQIVND (reference sequence). In nucleotides, the CDR3 is TGTGCCAGCCGAACAGGGCTTCGAAACACTGAAGCTTTCTTT. It translates to CASRTGLRNTEAFF.

The count of this clone is one. V is TRBV2 and J is TRBJ2-1; TRBD1 might be the D (5 bases). The germline V and J ends were trimmed by 2 bases and 6 bases, with 11 bases remaining between them. Germline V gene data show CDR1 as SNHLY and CDR2 as FYNNEI. The CDR3 spans 14 residues. The CDR3, as DNA: TGTGCCAGCAGTGAACGACAGAAGGGCAATGAGCAGTTCTTC. It codes for CASSERQKGNEQFF.

V usage is TRBV7-2 and J usage is TRBJ2-7; possible D gene TRBD1, 6 bases. Germline-derived CDR1 and CDR2 are SGHTA and FQGNSA. V was pared by 5 bases and J by 6 bases, with 20 bases between. The CDR3 is 15 amino acids. The CDR3, as DNA: TGTGCCAGCAGCGGGTGGGGGCTAGAAGCGGTCGAGCAGTACTTC. Translating gives CASSGWGLEAVEQYF.

The chain has TRBV24-1 and TRBJ1-4; TRBD1 agrees at 8 bases. Trimming removed 9 bases from V and 6 bases from J; junction bases left unmatched: 11. The germline CDR1 and CDR2 sequences are KGHDR and SFDVKD. This CDR3 region has 15 residues. This CDR3 is CATVTTGAEDEKLFF. CDR3 DNA: TGTGCCACCGTGACGACAGGGGCTGAGGATGAAAAACTGTTTTTT.

This clone was observed a handful of times. The rearrangement uses TRBV20-1 and TRBJ1-2; D is perhaps TRBD1 (6 bases). The CDR3 is 10 amino acids. The V gene's germline CDR1 is DFQATT and CDR2 SNEGSKA (reference sequence). Trimming took off 6 bases at V and 7 bases at J, with 9 bases between the two ends. CDR3 in amino acids: CSARQVGYTF. The CDR3 DNA reads as TGCAGTGCACGACAGGTTGGCTACACCTTC.

This sequence joins TRBV5-1 and TRBJ2-2; D gene uncertain. Trimming removed 4 bases at V and 5 bases at J, with 9 bases between. This CDR3 comprises 13 residues. CDR1 and CDR2 (germline): SGHRS, YFSETQ. CDR3 nucleotide sequence: TGCGCCAGCAGCGCCGCGGATACCGGGGAGCTGTTTTTT. Its translation: CASSAADTGELFF.